These 10 T cell receptor beta chains were sequenced from one sample in a study of blood T cell repertoires in COVID-19. Libraries were prepared by immunoSEQ multiplex PCR; TCRdb keeps only in-frame clonotypes and omits some of them. In the table there are 250,000 to 300,000 clones, approximately 86% of which are singletons. What was sequenced was peripheral blood. All receptors come from a woman between 45 and 60 years old who had recovered from COVID-19.

The V and J genes are TRBV5-1 and TRBJ2-7; 8 bases line up with TRBD1. The CDR3 runs to 15 residues. Germline V gives CDR1 SGHRS, CDR2 YFSETQ. Trimming took 3 bases from V and 1 from J; bases not matched to a gene: 6. CDR3 loop: CASSSDRGGSYEQYF. CDR3 in DNA: TGCGCCAGCAGCTCCGACAGGGGTGGATCCTACGAGCAGTACTTC.

The sample holds one count of this clone. The chain joins TRBV5-8 to TRBJ2-7; TRBD1 matches 9 bases. V was clipped by 4 bases and J by 5 bases; unmatched bases: 7. The CDR3 extends over 14 amino acids. Germline CDR1 SGHTS, CDR2 YDEGEE. This chain's CDR3 is CASSLGQGFHEQYF. The CDR3 bases are TGTGCCAGCAGCCTGGGACAGGGTTTCCACGAGCAGTACTTC.

The V call is TRBV19, the J call TRBJ1-5, with 8 bases matching TRBD1. Trimming removed 6 bases from V and 1 base from J; junction bases left unmatched: 5. The CDR3 contains 15 residues. Germline V gene lookup returns CDR1 LNHDA and CDR2 SQIVND (reference sequence). CDR3 protein: CASRMDRASNQPQHF. DNA of the CDR3: TGTGCCAGTAGGATGGACAGGGCGAGCAATCAGCCCCAGCATTTT.

This chain joins TRBV7-2 and TRBJ1-5; D ambiguous. Trimming left V 8 bases short and J 0 bases short, with 17 bases between. The CDR3 has 16 residues. Germline CDR1 SGHTA, CDR2 FQGNSA. The CDR3 DNA reads TGTGCCAGCGCCTCTACGGGGAGCCATAGCAATCAGCCCCAGCATTTT. It specifies CASASTGSHSNQPQHF.

The V and J genes are TRBV6-5 and TRBJ1-3; D remains unclear. V dropped 6 bases and J dropped 3 bases, with 6 bases sitting between them. The CDR3 is 12 amino acids. Germline values: CDR1 MNHEY, CDR2 SVGAGI. CDR3 sequence reads: CASRADGNTIYF. DNA for the CDR3: TGTGCCAGCAGGGCGGATGGAAACACCATATATTTT.

The chain has TRBV11-2 and TRBJ1-4; 8 bases match TRBD1. V was clipped by 5 bases and J by 14 bases; unmatched bases: 13. Germline CDR1 and CDR2: SGHAT and FQNNGV. This CDR3 is built from 14 residues. The CDR3 DNA is TGTGCCAGCAGCCCGCTCCGGGACAGGAAGCTTCTGTTTTTT. This sequence encodes CASSPLRDRKLLFF.

The chain uses TRBV9 and TRBJ2-3, with 7 bases lining up with TRBD2. In germline, CDR1 is SGDLS, CDR2 YYNGEE. The V and J ends lost 0 bases and 2 bases, in that order; junction bases with no gene match: 6. The CDR3 sequence is 16 residues long. CDR3 residues: CASSVAGGGDTDTQYF. The CDR3 nucleotides are TGTGCCAGCAGCGTAGCTGGGGGGGGAGACACAGATACGCAGTATTTT. The whole variable domain, remainder taken from reference TRBV9 and TRBJ2-3, is DSGVTQTPKHLITATGQRVTLRCSPRSGDLSVYWYQQSLDQGLQFLIQYYNGEERAKGNILERFSAQQFPDLHSELNLSSLELGDSALYFCASSVAGGGDTDTQYFGPGTRLTVL.

The chain employs TRBV7-3 and TRBJ1-2, with TRBD1 matching over 10 bases. Germline V gene data show CDR1 as SGHTA and CDR2 as FQGTGA. The CDR3 extends over 15 amino acids. V lost 5 bases to trimming and J lost 5 bases; unmatched junction nucleotides: 8. The CDR3 is CASSPGVGQGYGYTF. The CDR3 coding sequence is TGTGCCAGCAGCCCCGGTGTGGGACAGGGGTATGGCTACACCTTC.

As regards this clone: The same CDR3 also results from other DNA sequences found in this sample. The CDR3 protein is CASSLRGTEAFF. DNA of the CDR3: TGTGCCAGCAGCCTAAGAGGCACTGAAGCTTTCTTT. The J gene is TRBJ1-1, the V gene TRBV11-2; no clear D gene. V was clipped by 5 bases and J by 4 bases, with 8 bases between them. The germline gives CDR1 SGHAT, CDR2 FQNNGV. The CDR3 is 12 residues long. The complete variable domain, with remaining parts taken from reference TRBV11-2 and TRBJ1-1, reads EAGVAQSPRYKIIEKRQSVAFWCNPISGHATLYWYQQILGQGPKLLIQFQNNGVVDDSQLPKDRFSAERLKGVDSTLKIQPAKLEDSAVYLCASSLRGTEAFFGQGTRLTVV.

Concerning this clone: The same CDR3 can be traced to other DNA sequences in this sample. The J gene is TRBJ2-7, the V gene TRBV5-1; 9 bases match TRBD1. Germline V gives CDR1 SGHRS, CDR2 YFSETQ. V shed 4 bases and J 2 bases; nucleotides not matched to a gene: 4. The CDR3 is 14 residues long. Here the CDR3 reads CASSPGQGPYEQYF. CDR3 nucleotides: TGCGCCAGCAGCCCGGGACAGGGCCCCTACGAGCAGTACTTC.